Listed below are T cell receptor beta chains from one sample, sequenced in a study of cytomegalovirus exposure and HLA in healthy donors. Sequencing used immunoSEQ multiplex PCR; TCRdb keeps in-frame clones, though not all of them. The sample holds fewer than 120,000 clones, more than 65% seen once. Sequenced: PBMCs. All receptors derive from a man between 25 and 39 years old in good health and CMV-seropositive. Both conserved end residues are part of each CDR3. A D gene is named only where the DNA matches it firmly. Some rows mark clone size as missing; the rest say once, few, many or name a class of expanded clone.

.,once,TRBJ1-1,TRBV7-2,CASSSLGTSNTEAFF,TGTGCCAGCAGCTCCCTCGGGACATCGAACACTGAAGCTTTCTTT
TRBD1,.,TRBJ1-6,TRBV11-2,CASSSSGGNSPLHF,TGTGCCAGCAGCTCTTCAGGGGGTAATTCACCCCTCCACTTT
TRBD2,.,TRBJ2-1,TRBV5-8,CASSLVPAGGYNEQFF,TGTGCCAGCAGCTTGGTCCCAGCGGGGGGATACAATGAGCAGTTCTTC
.,once,TRBJ2-7,TRBV6-5,CASSPGGRSYEQYF,TGTGCCAGCAGTCCGGGGGGCCGGTCCTACGAGCAGTACTTC
TRBD2,.,TRBJ2-1,TRBV6-5,CASSRTSGGLNEQFF,TGTGCCAGCAGTCGGACTAGCGGGGGCCTCAATGAGCAGTTCTTC
TRBD1,.,TRBJ2-5,TRBV19,CASRTGGGETQYF,TGTGCCAGTAGGACAGGGGGAGGAGAGACCCAGTACTTC
.,.,TRBJ1-1,TRBV7-9,CASSPETEAFF,TGTGCCAGCAGCCCAGAAACTGAAGCTTTCTTT
.,.,TRBJ2-7,TRBV5-6,CASSLNRVGEQYF,TGTGCCAGCAGCTTGAACAGGGTTGGCGAGCAGTACTTC
.,.,TRBJ2-1,TRBV19,CATLRDSSYNEQFF,TGTGCCACCCTCCGGGACTCCTCCTACAATGAGCAGTTCTTC
.,.,TRBJ2-2,TRBV9,CASSPRSANTGELFF,TGTGCCAGCAGCCCCCGCTCGGCGAACACCGGGGAGCTGTTTTTT